The next 20 T cell receptor beta chains were all read from a single sample in a study of T cells in Graves' hyperthyroidism and ophthalmopathy. RNA transcripts yielded amplified TCR beta CDR3 regions. Primed by the HTBI set, a first-round RT-PCR was run on the TCR CDR3. TCRdb analysed the multiplex PCR reads with MiXCR anew, one entry per CDR3 protein. This table has 250,000 to 300,000 distinct CDR3 sequences, roughly a fifth appearing once. Specimen: blood. These TCRs come from a man in his fifties with Graves' ophthalmopathy.

This clonotype was observed many times. This chain connects TRBV2 to TRBJ2-5, with D perhaps TRBD2 (6 bases). The ends were cut back, 6 bases at V and 1 base at J, with 12 bases in the middle. Germline CDR1 reads SNHLY; CDR2 reads FYNNEI. The CDR3 consists of 14 residues. CDR3 bases: TGTGCCAGCAGGGCGGGATTGTCCCAAGAGACCCAGTACTTC. This sequence encodes CASRAGLSQETQYF. The variable domain in full, completed from reference TRBV2 and TRBJ2-5, reads EPEVTQTPSHQVTQMGQEVILRCVPISNHLYFYWYRQILGQKVEFLVSFYNNEISEKSEIFDDQFSVERPDGSNFTLKIRSTKLEDSAMYFCASRAGLSQETQYFGPGTRLLVL.

This chain connects TRBV27 to TRBJ2-7; 10 bases fit TRBD2. The CDR3 is made up of 16 amino acids. Germline V gives CDR1 MNHEY, CDR2 SMNVEV (reference sequence). The junction had 11 bases not matched to a gene; V was cut back by 5 bases and J by 4 bases. CDR3 sequence (DNA): TGTGCCAGCAGTCCTGCTTCTAGCGGGAGTTGGTACGAGCAGTACTTC. It specifies CASSPASSGSWYEQYF.

This clonotype was found many times. The chain carries TRBV5-1 and TRBJ2-3; TRBD1 agrees at 9 bases. The CDR3 sequence is 17 residues long. V dropped 3 bases and J dropped 6; count of bases not matched to a gene: 14. Germline CDR1 reads SGHRS; CDR2 reads YFSETQ. CDR3 loop: CASSWASGTGFMDTQYF. DNA for the CDR3: TGCGCCAGCAGCTGGGCTTCCGGGACAGGGTTTATGGATACGCAGTATTTT.

The chain has TRBV19 and TRBJ2-5; the match to TRBD2 covers 7 bases. V lost 4 bases and J lost 5; bases outside the gene matches: 13. Germline CDR1 and CDR2: LNHDA and SQIVND (reference sequence). The CDR3 totals 16 residues. This CDR3 reads CASSTGYGGRPETQYF. As DNA, the CDR3 is TGTGCCAGTAGTACGGGCTACGGCGGGAGACCGGAGACCCAGTACTTC.

This clonotype was seen at least ten times. The chain has TRBV20-1 and TRBJ2-1; D is unclear. V shed 0 bases and J shed 4 bases, with 10 bases lying between them. The CDR3 runs 14 residues. Germline-derived CDR1 and CDR2 are DFQATT and SNEGSKA (reference sequence). CDR3 sequence: CSARDPLNYNEQFF. The CDR3 bases are TGCAGTGCTAGAGACCCCCTTAATTACAATGAGCAGTTCTTC.

This clonotype was counted many times. CDR3: CSASSAVSNNEQFF. The CDR3 DNA reads as TGCAGTGCTAGTTCGGCGGTTTCGAACAATGAGCAGTTCTTC. The chain recombines TRBV20-1 with TRBJ2-1; D remains ambiguous. Germline V gene data show CDR1 as DFQATT and CDR2 as SNEGSKA (reference sequence). Trimming stripped 3 bases from V and 5 bases from J, with 14 bases between. CDR3 length equals 14 residues.

There are a few counts of this clonotype. The chain uses TRBV20-1 and TRBJ2-5; D is tentatively TRBD1 or TRBD2 (5 bases each). The germline V gene encodes CDR1 DFQATT and CDR2 SNEGSKA (reference sequence). The ends were cut back, 5 bases at V and 5 bases at J, with 18 bases in the middle. This CDR3 is built from 14 residues. CDR3 sequence reads: CSAVTGGWSETQYF. Here the CDR3 DNA reads TGCAGTGCTGTAACAGGAGGTTGGTCGGAGACCCAGTACTTC.

This clonotype was seen many times. This chain links TRBV3-1 with TRBJ1-1, with a weak D call TRBD1 (6 bases). The germline V gene has CDR1 LGHDT and CDR2 YNNKEL (reference sequence). The V and J ends lost 1 base and 8 bases respectively, with 11 bases between them. The CDR3 length is 13 residues. CDR3 region: CASSQGPGAEAFF. CDR3 bases: TGTGCCAGCAGCCAAGGCCCGGGGGCCGAAGCTTTCTTT.

Many counts were recorded for this clonotype. CDR3 nucleotide sequence: TGTGCCTGGAGTGTAGAACAGATCAATCAGCCCCAGCATTTT. Translation gives CAWSVEQINQPQHF. The rearrangement links TRBV30 to TRBJ1-5; D remains ambiguous. Trimming stripped 0 bases from V and 3 bases from J, with 9 bases between. Germline V gene data show CDR1 as GTSNPN and CDR2 as SVGIG (reference sequence). The CDR3 consists of 14 residues.

J is TRBJ2-3 and V is TRBV6-1; possible D gene TRBD2, 5 bases. Trimming cost V 7 bases and J 6 bases, with 11 bases left between them. The CDR3 is made up of 12 amino acids. Germline V gives CDR1 MNHNS, CDR2 SASEGT. In nucleotides, the CDR3 is TGTGCCAGCACAGCGGTCCGTGATACGCAGTATTTT. Protein: CASTAVRDTQYF.

This clonotype was counted once. The gene calls are TRBV9 and TRBJ2-2; 10 bases are a match to TRBD1. V dropped 1 base and J dropped 9; count of bases not matched to a gene: 6. CDR1 and CDR2 (germline): SGDLS, YYNGEE. CDR3 length: 15 amino acids. Here the CDR3 DNA reads TGTGCCAGCAGCGTAAGCGGGACAGGGGTTTGGGAGCTGTTTTTT. Its protein is CASSVSGTGVWELFF. Using reference TRBV9 and TRBJ2-2 for the parts outside the CDR3, the full variable domain is DSGVTQTPKHLITATGQRVTLRCSPRSGDLSVYWYQQSLDQGLQFLIQYYNGEERAKGNILERFSAQQFPDLHSELNLSSLELGDSALYFCASSVSGTGVWELFFGEGSRLTVL.

The chain couples TRBV5-8 to TRBJ1-5; 7 bases are shared with TRBD1. CDR1 SGHTS and CDR2 YDEGEE come from the germline V gene. The CDR3 contains 15 residues. The V and J ends lost 4 bases and 7 bases, in that order; junction bases with no gene match: 11. CDR3 amino acids: CASSHPTGTRQPQHF. The CDR3 bases are TGTGCCAGCAGCCACCCGACAGGGACAAGGCAGCCCCAGCATTTT.

The table lists this clonotype with a few counts. This chain uses TRBV18 with TRBJ2-7, with TRBD2 matching 11 bases. V dropped 6 bases and J dropped 5; count of bases not matched to a gene: 6. This CDR3 comprises 14 residues. The germline V gene has CDR1 KGHSH and CDR2 LQKENI. CDR3 residues: CASSPTSGSDEQYF. Here the CDR3 DNA reads TGTGCCAGCTCGCCCACTAGCGGGAGCGACGAGCAGTACTTC.

The sample holds a few counts of this clonotype. In DNA form, the CDR3 reads TGTGCCAGCTCTGACCTTTATGGCTACACCTTC. This translates into CASSDLYGYTF. The V and J genes are TRBV28 and TRBJ1-2; no clear D. The CDR3 consists of 11 residues. Deletions cut 8 bases from V and 5 bases from J, with 9 bases between. In germline, CDR1 is MDHEN, CDR2 SYDVKM.

This clonotype was recorded many times. This rearrangement joins TRBV12-5 to TRBJ2-5, with TRBD1 identical over 10 bases. CDR3 length equals 15 residues. J gave up 4 bases and V 5 bases, and 7 bases lay outside the gene matches. Germline CDR1 is LGHNT and CDR2 is FRNRAP. The CDR3 protein is CASGPTGGYRETQYF. Here the CDR3 DNA reads TGTGCTAGTGGTCCGACAGGGGGCTATCGAGAGACCCAGTACTTC.

The table lists this clonotype with many counts. This chain connects TRBV12-3 or TRBV12-4 to TRBJ2-3; D could derive from TRBD1 or TRBD2 (5 bases each). The V gene lost 8 bases and the J gene lost 2 bases, with 14 bases spanning the gap. The CDR3 length is 14 residues. The CDR3 coding sequence is TGTGCCAGCGTCCCGGGGCGGAACACAGATACGCAGTATTTT. Its protein is CASVPGRNTDTQYF.

V usage is TRBV7-8 and J usage is TRBJ2-3; D is undetermined. Trimming pared 4 bases from V and 0 bases from J, leaving 11 bases between. The germline gives CDR1 SGHVS, CDR2 FQNEAQ. This CDR3 has 15 amino acids. CDR3 amino acids: CASSSDPRSTDTQYF. CDR3 DNA: TGTGCCAGCAGCTCAGATCCCCGTAGCACAGATACGCAGTATTTT.

This clonotype was seen many times. The rearrangement links TRBV30 to TRBJ1-4; a possible D gene is TRBD1 (6 bases). V was cut by 3 bases and J by 8 bases, with 13 bases left in between. This CDR3 region has 13 residues. Germline V lookup: CDR1 GTSNPN, CDR2 SVGIG (reference sequence). The CDR3 here is CAWRKGHTEKLFF. For the CDR3, the DNA is TGTGCCTGGAGGAAGGGACATACGGAAAAACTGTTTTTT.

The V gene is TRBV28, the J gene TRBJ1-6; 7 nucleotides match TRBD1. There are 14 residues in the CDR3. CDR1 and CDR2 from the germline V gene are MDHEN and SYDVKM. Trimming cost V 6 bases and J 7 bases; bases outside gene matches: 6. As DNA, the CDR3 is TGTGCCAGCAGGTTGGGGGACAGAAATTCACCCCTCCACTTT. Amino acids: CASRLGDRNSPLHF.

This clonotype was seen many times. V usage is TRBV11-2 and J usage is TRBJ2-1; 11 nucleotides agree with TRBD2. The CDR3 is 17 amino acids. The V segment lost 1 base and the J segment 8 bases; nucleotides outside the gene matches: 10. The V gene's germline CDR1 is SGHAT and CDR2 FQNNGV. The CDR3 reads CASSLGRLVAGGDEQFF. Here the CDR3 DNA reads TGTGCCAGCAGCTTAGGCCGGTTAGTAGCGGGAGGGGATGAGCAGTTCTTC.